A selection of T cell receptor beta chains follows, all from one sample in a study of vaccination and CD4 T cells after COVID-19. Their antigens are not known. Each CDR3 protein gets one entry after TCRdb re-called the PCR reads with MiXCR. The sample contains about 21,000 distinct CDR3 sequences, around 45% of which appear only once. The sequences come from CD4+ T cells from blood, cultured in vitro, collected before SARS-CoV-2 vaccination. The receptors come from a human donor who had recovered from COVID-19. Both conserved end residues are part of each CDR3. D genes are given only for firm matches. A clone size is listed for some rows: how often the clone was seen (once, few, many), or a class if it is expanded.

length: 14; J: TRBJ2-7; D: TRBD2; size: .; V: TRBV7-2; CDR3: CASRSGGSSYEQYF; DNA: TGTGCCAGCAGAAGCGGGGGGAGCTCCTACGAGCAGTACTTC
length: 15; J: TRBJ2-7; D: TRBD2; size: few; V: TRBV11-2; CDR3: CASSFGRGVSYEQYF; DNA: TGTGCCAGCAGCTTTGGGCGGGGGGTGTCGTACGAGCAGTACTTC
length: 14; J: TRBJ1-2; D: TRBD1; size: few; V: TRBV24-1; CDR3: CATSDRGQNYGYTF; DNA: TGTGCCACCAGTGATAGGGGGCAGAACTATGGCTACACCTTC
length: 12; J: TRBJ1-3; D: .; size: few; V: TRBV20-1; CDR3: CSARPPGNTIYF; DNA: TGCAGTGCTAGACCGCCTGGAAACACCATATATTTT
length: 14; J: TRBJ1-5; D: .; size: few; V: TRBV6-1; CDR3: CASSPTGPPQPQHF; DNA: TGTGCCAGCAGCCCTACAGGGCCCCCGCAGCCCCAGCATTTT
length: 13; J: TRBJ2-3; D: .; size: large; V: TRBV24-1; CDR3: CATSDPQGDTQYF; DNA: TGTGCCACCAGTGACCCCCAAGGGGATACGCAGTATTTT
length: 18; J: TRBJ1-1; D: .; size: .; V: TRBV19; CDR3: CASSIQRTGRLGDTEAFF; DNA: TGTGCCAGTAGCATTCAAAGAACAGGGCGGTTGGGGGACACTGAAGCTTTCTTT
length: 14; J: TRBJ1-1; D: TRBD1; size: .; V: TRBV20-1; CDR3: CSAGRGTGITEAFF; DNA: TGCAGTGCTGGGAGGGGGACAGGGATAACTGAAGCTTTCTTT
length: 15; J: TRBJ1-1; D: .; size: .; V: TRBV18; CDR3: CASSDQAPGNTEAFF; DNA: TGTGCCAGCTCCGACCAGGCTCCAGGGAACACTGAAGCTTTCTTT
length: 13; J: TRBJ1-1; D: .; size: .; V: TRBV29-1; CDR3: CSVCSGGNTEAFF; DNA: TGCAGCGTTTGCAGTGGGGGAAACACTGAAGCTTTCTTT
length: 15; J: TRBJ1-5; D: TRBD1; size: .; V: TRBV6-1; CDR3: CASRSTGVLSQPQHF; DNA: TGTGCCAGCAGGTCGACAGGGGTTTTAAGTCAGCCCCAGCATTTT
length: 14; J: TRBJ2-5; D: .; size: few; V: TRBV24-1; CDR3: CATSDSGLQETQYF; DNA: TGTGCCACCAGTGATTCAGGCCTCCAAGAGACCCAGTACTTC
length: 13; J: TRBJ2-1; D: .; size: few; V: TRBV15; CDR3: CATSREINGEQFF; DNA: TGTGCCACCAGCAGAGAGATCAACGGGGAGCAGTTCTTC
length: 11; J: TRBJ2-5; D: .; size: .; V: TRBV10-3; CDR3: CAISGGETQYF; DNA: TGTGCCATCAGCGGGGGAGAGACCCAGTACTTC
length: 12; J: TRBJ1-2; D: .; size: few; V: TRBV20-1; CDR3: CSASGGNYGYTF; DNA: TGCAGTGCTAGTGGGGGAAACTATGGCTACACCTTC
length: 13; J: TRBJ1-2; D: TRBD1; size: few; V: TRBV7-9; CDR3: CASSADRGYGYTF; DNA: TGTGCCAGCAGCGCGGACAGGGGGTATGGCTACACCTTC
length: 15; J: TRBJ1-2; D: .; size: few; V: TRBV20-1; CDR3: CSARDSPSFNYGYTF; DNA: TGCAGTGCTAGAGATAGTCCCAGTTTTAACTATGGCTACACCTTC
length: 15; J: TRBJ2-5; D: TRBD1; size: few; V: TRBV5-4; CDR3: CASSSWTGQRETQYF; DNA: TGTGCCAGCAGCTCATGGACAGGCCAGCGGGAGACCCAGTACTTC
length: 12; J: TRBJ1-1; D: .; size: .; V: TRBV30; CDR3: CAWRRGNTEAFF; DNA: TGTGCCTGGAGGCGGGGGAACACTGAAGCTTTCTTT
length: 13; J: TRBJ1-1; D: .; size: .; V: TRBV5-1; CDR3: CASSLAANTEAFF; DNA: TGCGCCAGCAGCTTGGCGGCAAACACTGAAGCTTTCTTT
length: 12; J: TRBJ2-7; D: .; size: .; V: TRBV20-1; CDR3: CSAREDSYEQYF; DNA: TGCAGTGCTAGAGAGGATTCCTACGAGCAGTACTTC
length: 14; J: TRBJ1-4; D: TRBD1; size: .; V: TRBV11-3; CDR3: CASSFGTGVEKLFF; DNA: TGTGCCAGCAGCTTCGGGACAGGGGTCGAAAAACTGTTTTTT
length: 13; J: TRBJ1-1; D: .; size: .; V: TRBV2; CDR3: CASDMGTNTEAFF; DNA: TGTGCCAGCGATATGGGGACGAACACTGAAGCTTTCTTT
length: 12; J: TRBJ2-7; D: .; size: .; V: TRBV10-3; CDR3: CAISDTFYEQYF; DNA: TGTGCCATCAGTGACACGTTCTACGAGCAGTACTTC
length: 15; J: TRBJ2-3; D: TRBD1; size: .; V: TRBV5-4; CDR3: CASSASGGGTDTQYF; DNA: TGTGCCAGCAGCGCATCAGGGGGTGGCACAGATACGCAGTATTTT
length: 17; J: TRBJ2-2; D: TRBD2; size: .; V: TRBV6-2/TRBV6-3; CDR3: CASSSGTSGSRAGELFF; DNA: TGTGCCAGCAGCTCCGGGACTAGCGGGAGTAGGGCCGGGGAGCTGTTTTTT
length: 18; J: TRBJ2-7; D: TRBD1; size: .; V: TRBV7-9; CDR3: CASSSGQGAAGGPYEQYF; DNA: TGTGCCAGCAGCTCGGGACAGGGGGCTGCGGGGGGGCCCTACGAGCAGTACTTC
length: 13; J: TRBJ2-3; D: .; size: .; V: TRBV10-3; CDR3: CASQRPDRDTQYF; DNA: TGTGCCTCCCAACGCCCGGATAGAGATACGCAGTATTTT
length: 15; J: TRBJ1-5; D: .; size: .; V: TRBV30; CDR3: CAWSVPGHSNQPQHF; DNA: TGTGCCTGGAGTGTACCAGGTCATAGCAATCAGCCCCAGCATTTT